These T cell receptor beta chains were read from a single sample in a study of T cell repertoires in cytomegalovirus infection. Their antigen targets remain unknown. TCRdb re-called the reads through MiXCR, storing one row per CDR3 protein. This sample yields about 68,000 distinct CDR3 sequences, of which more than 20% are seen a single time; 65% to 85% belongs to the top ten. Sequenced material: PBMCs, sequenced either directly or after in vitro stimulation (not recorded which). These receptors were collected from a human donor in good health (CMV status not recorded). Some clones in this sample may be carry-over from other donors' samples. Both conserved end residues are part of each CDR3. D genes are given only for firm matches. Clone size, where shown, is once, few, many, or a class for clones that have expanded.

abundance | j_gene | d_gene | v_gene | CDR3nt | CDR3aa
. | TRBJ2-5 | . | TRBV6-2/TRBV6-3 | TGTGCCAGCAGTAAGTCTGGAACGCCGGAGACCCAGTACTTC | CASSKSGTPETQYF
many | TRBJ2-2 | . | TRBV12-3/TRBV12-4 | TGTGCCAGCAGTTTTAACACCGGGGAGCTGTTTTTT | CASSFNTGELFF
. | TRBJ2-1 | TRBD2 | TRBV5-1 | TGCGCCAGCAGCTCTCGTGTCGGGCGGGGGGCCTACAATGAGCAGTTCTTC | CASSSRVGRGAYNEQFF
few | TRBJ2-5 | . | TRBV7-9 | TGTGCCAGCAGCTTGTACAGTAAACTGCAAGAGACCCAGTACTTC | CASSLYSKLQETQYF
. | TRBJ2-5 | TRBD1 | TRBV11-2 | TGTGCCAGCAGCTCGACAGGGACCCCGGAAGAGACCCAGTACTTC | CASSSTGTPEETQYF
few | TRBJ1-3 | TRBD1 | TRBV24-1 | TGTGCCACCAGGGGCCCGGGACAGGGTACCGTGCCTGGAAACACCATATATTTT | CATRGPGQGTVPGNTIYF
. | TRBJ2-3 | . | TRBV24-1 | TGTGCCACCAGTGATTTAAGTTCCAGCGGCGCAGATACGCAGTATTTT | CATSDLSSSGADTQYF
. | TRBJ1-2 | . | TRBV4-2 | TGTGCCAGCAGCCAAGAAGTAGCAGGGCTTAACTATGGCTACACCTTC | CASSQEVAGLNYGYTF
. | TRBJ2-7 | TRBD1 | TRBV7-9 | TGTGCCACTGCAGGGGGCGAGCAGTACTTC | CATAGGEQYF
. | TRBJ1-4 | . | TRBV11-2 | TGTGCCAGCAGCTCCGACACGAGGTGGGATGAAAAACTGTTTTTT | CASSSDTRWDEKLFF
many | TRBJ1-1 | TRBD1 | TRBV7-8 | TGTGCCAGCAGCTTAGCGACAGGGGGAGGGACTGAAGCTTTCTTT | CASSLATGGGTEAFF
many | TRBJ2-1 | . | TRBV7-2 | TGTGCCAGCAGTCGCAATGAGCAGTTCTTC | CASSRNEQFF
many | TRBJ2-4 | . | TRBV7-2 | TGTGCCAGCAGCCCAGTGGGGGTAAACATTCAGTACTTC | CASSPVGVNIQYF
. | TRBJ1-5 | . | TRBV30 | TGTGCCTGGAGTCCCCTGAATAATCAGCCCCAGCATTTT | CAWSPLNNQPQHF
many | TRBJ1-1 | TRBD1 | TRBV7-2 | TGTGCCAGCAGCTATCCGACAGGGGGGATGAACACTGAAGCTTTCTTT | CASSYPTGGMNTEAFF
few | TRBJ2-1 | TRBD2 | TRBV2 | TGTGCCAGCAGCGCAGCGGGAGGGCCTGTAATTGAGCAGTTCTTC | CASSAAGGPVIEQFF
many | TRBJ2-2 | . | TRBV7-2 | TGTGCCAGCAGCTTAGGTCCGGTTACGAACACCGGGGAGCTGTTTTTT | CASSLGPVTNTGELFF
. | TRBJ1-4 | . | TRBV12-3/TRBV12-4 | TGTGCCAGCAGTTTAGCGCTGTTTGGGGAAAAACTGTTTTTT | CASSLALFGEKLFF
. | TRBJ2-3 | TRBD2 | TRBV12-3/TRBV12-4 | TGTGCCAGCAGTTTCACTAGCGGGAGTAACTTAGCAGATACGCAGTATTTT | CASSFTSGSNLADTQYF
. | TRBJ1-2 | . | TRBV7-9 | TGTGCCAGCAGCTTTCTACTCGAAACTTCGAATGGCTACACCTTC | CASSFLLETSNGYTF
few | TRBJ2-2 | TRBD1 | TRBV19 | TGTGCCAGTAGTACACAGGGGACGGGCACCGGGGAGCTGTTTTTT | CASSTQGTGTGELFF
many | TRBJ2-3 | . | TRBV7-2 | TGTGCCAGCAGCTTAGGGGGGGCAGATACGCAGTATTTT | CASSLGGADTQYF
many | TRBJ2-2 | . | TRBV7-2 | TGTGCCAGCAGCCACGCCCCGCCGGGGATGGCGAACACCGGGGAGCTGTTTTTT | CASSHAPPGMANTGELFF
many | TRBJ2-3 | . | TRBV10-1 | TGCGCCAGTCAAAAAGATCCTAGCACAGATACGCAGTATTTT | CASQKDPSTDTQYF
. | TRBJ2-1 | TRBD2 | TRBV28 | TGTGCCAGCAGTTTGAACCTAGCGGGTGTGAATGAGCAGTTCTTC | CASSLNLAGVNEQFF
. | TRBJ1-2 | . | TRBV6-5 | TGTGCCAGCAGTTACTCTATCAACCTTCCCGATGGCTACACCTTC | CASSYSINLPDGYTF
few | TRBJ2-7 | TRBD2 | TRBV11-2 | TGTGCCAGCAGAAGACCGGGACTAGCTATCTACGAGCAGTACTTC | CASRRPGLAIYEQYF
. | TRBJ1-4 | . | TRBV15 | TGTGCCACCAGCCGGGGGGGGCAGCTCAATGAAAAACTGTTTTTT | CATSRGGQLNEKLFF
many | TRBJ2-5 | TRBD1 | TRBV7-6 | TGTGCCAGCAGCTTACTAGGACAGGGGGAGACCCAGTACTTC | CASSLLGQGETQYF
many | TRBJ1-1 | . | TRBV7-2 | TGTGCCAGCAGCTTTATTATGAACACTGAAGCTTTCTTT | CASSFIMNTEAFF
. | TRBJ1-1 | . | TRBV12-3/TRBV12-4 | TGTGCCAGCAGTTGGTACACGAACACTGAAGCTTTCTTT | CASSWYTNTEAFF
. | TRBJ1-1 | . | TRBV7-2 | TGTGCCAGCAGCCCAAACTTGAACACTGAAGCTTTCTTT | CASSPNLNTEAFF
many | TRBJ2-2 | TRBD2 | TRBV7-2 | TGTGCCAGCAGCTCTAGCGGGATGACCCGGGAGCTGTTTTTT | CASSSSGMTRELFF
. | TRBJ1-2 | TRBD1 | TRBV13 | TGTGCCAGCAGCTTAGGCGGACAGGGCTATGGCTACACCTTC | CASSLGGQGYGYTF
. | TRBJ2-1 | . | TRBV4-1 | TGCGCCAGCAGCCAATCTCCAGCCTGGGGCGATGAGCAGTTCTTC | CASSQSPAWGDEQFF
many | TRBJ2-5 | . | TRBV7-2 | TGTGCCAGCACCCAATCAGAGACCCAGTACTTC | CASTQSETQYF
. | TRBJ1-2 | . | TRBV7-9 | TGTGCCAGCAGGATCGGGATAGAGTATGGCTACACCTTC | CASRIGIEYGYTF
. | TRBJ2-2 | . | TRBV9 | TGTGCCAGCAGCGTAGTGTACACCGGGGAGCTGTTTTTT | CASSVVYTGELFF
. | TRBJ2-2 | . | TRBV29-1 | TGCAGCGTTGAAGATGCGCGTGAGGCCGGGGAGCTGTTTTTT | CSVEDAREAGELFF
few | TRBJ2-1 | TRBD2 | TRBV20-1 | TGCAGTGCTTCCGTAGGGACTAGCGTTAATGAGCAGTTCTTC | CSASVGTSVNEQFF
few | TRBJ1-2 | . | TRBV7-9 | TGTGCCAGCAGCTGGGACGGAGATGGCTACACCTTC | CASSWDGDGYTF
few | TRBJ2-5 | TRBD1 | TRBV15 | TGTGCCACCAGCACCCGACAGGGGAGGGAGACCCAGTACTTC | CATSTRQGRETQYF
few | TRBJ2-3 | TRBD2 | TRBV10-1 | TGCGCCAGCAGTGAAAGGACTAGCGCAGATACGCAGTATTTT | CASSERTSADTQYF
. | TRBJ1-1 | TRBD1 | TRBV7-9 | TGTGCCAGCAGCCCCTCATTGGACAGGGGGGGGACTGAAGCTTTCTTT | CASSPSLDRGGTEAFF
. | TRBJ2-1 | TRBD2 | TRBV5-4 | TGTGCCAGCAGTCGTACTAGCGGGAGAGACAATGAGCAGTTCTTC | CASSRTSGRDNEQFF
once | TRBJ2-7 | . | TRBV28 | TGTGCCAGCAGTTTCGACCAAACGGGTGAGCAGTACTTC | CASSFDQTGEQYF
. | TRBJ2-1 | TRBD1 | TRBV11-2 | TGTGCCAGCAGCTCGGCTAGGCGGGACAGGGGCAATGAGCAGTTCTTC | CASSSARRDRGNEQFF
. | TRBJ2-7 | TRBD2 | TRBV2 | TGTGCCAGCAGTGAGGGACTAGCGCGCGCCTTC | CASSEGLARAF
. | TRBJ2-3 | . | TRBV5-1 | TGCGCCAGCAGCTTGGGTGTGGCCGCGCAGTATTTT | CASSLGVAAQYF